This TCR beta chain was observed in a study of technical replicates of blood from a few donors. The CDR3 totals 14 residues. Germline loops: CDR1 MDHEN, CDR2 SYDVKM. Trimming cost V 3 bases and J 3 bases, with 8 bases left between them. Measured with immunoSEQ multiplex PCR; TCRdb has only the in-frame clones, and not every one. The sample includes over 70,000 clones, roughly 94% of them seen just once. The clonotype comes from a human donor in good health. The chain uses TRBV28 and TRBJ1-4; D not certain. Sequenced sample: T cells isolated from PBMCs. CDR3 protein: CASSLPGPNEKLFF. DNA for the CDR3: TGTGCCAGCAGTTTGCCAGGCCCTAATGAAAAACTGTTTTTT.